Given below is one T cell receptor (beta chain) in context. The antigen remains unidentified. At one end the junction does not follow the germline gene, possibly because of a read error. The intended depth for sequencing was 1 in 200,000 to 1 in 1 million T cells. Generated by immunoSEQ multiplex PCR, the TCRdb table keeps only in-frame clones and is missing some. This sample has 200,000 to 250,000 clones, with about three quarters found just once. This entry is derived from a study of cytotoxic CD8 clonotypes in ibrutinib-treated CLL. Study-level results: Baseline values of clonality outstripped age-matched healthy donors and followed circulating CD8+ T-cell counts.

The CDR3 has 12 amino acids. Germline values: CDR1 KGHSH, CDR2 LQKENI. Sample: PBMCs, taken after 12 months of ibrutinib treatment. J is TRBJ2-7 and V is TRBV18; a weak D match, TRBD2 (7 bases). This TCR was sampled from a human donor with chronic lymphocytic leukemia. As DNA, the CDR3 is TGTGCCAGCTCACCACTCGCGGGGGCGGCTGTCTTC. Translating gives CASSPLAGAAVF.